These 25 T cell receptor beta chains originate from one sample sequenced in a study of shared clonotypes between healthy human individuals. Clones were sequenced by immunoSEQ multiplex PCR, and TCRdb holds only the in-frame ones, with some missing. The profile shows 2 million to 2.5 million clones, 80% to 95% of them singletons. The sequencing input was naive CD4+ T cells from PBMCs. Subset described: CD45RA+ positively selected. The receptors stem from a man between 18 and 35 years old in good health. Some clones in this sample may be carry-over from other donors' samples.

The chain's CDR3 is CASSLGAFSRTARRKEQYF. Here the CDR3 DNA reads TGTGCCAGCAGCCTAGGAGCCTTTAGCAGGACCGCCAGAAGAAAAGAGCAGTACTTC. The chain employs TRBV11-2 and TRBJ2-7; D remains unclear. This CDR3 comprises 19 residues. Germline V lookup: CDR1 SGHAT, CDR2 FQNNGV. V gave up 5 bases and J gave up 7 bases, with 33 bases separating them.

This clone showed up just once. CDR3 protein: CAISPETGGYEQYF. CDR3 nucleotides: TGTGCCATCAGCCCCGAGACAGGGGGGTACGAGCAGTACTTC. This chain joins TRBV10-3 and TRBJ2-7; 9 nucleotides align to TRBD1. CDR1 and CDR2 (germline): ENHRY, SYGVKD. The CDR3 is 14 residues long. V trimming: 6 bases; J trimming: 4 bases; junction bases outside the gene matches: 7.

This chain uses TRBV18 with TRBJ2-3; no clear D gene. CDR1 is KGHSH and CDR2 is LQKENI in the germline V gene. The CDR3 sequence is 15 residues long. Trimming removed 2 bases from V and 3 bases from J, with 12 bases in between. The CDR3 region is CASSPFQSGTDTQYF. CDR3 nucleotides: TGTGCCAGCTCACCATTTCAGAGTGGGACAGATACGCAGTATTTT.

This sequence joins TRBV5-6 and TRBJ1-2; D gene uncertain. Germline assignment: CDR1 SGHDT and CDR2 YYEEEE. The CDR3 contains 16 residues. V lost 6 bases and J lost 4, with 22 bases in between. This chain's CDR3 is CASTKQPAKGGYGYTF. For the CDR3, the DNA is TGTGCCAGCACCAAACAACCGGCGAAGGGAGGCTATGGCTACACCTTC.

This chain links TRBV2 with TRBJ1-1; D is undetermined. V was trimmed by 6 bases and J by 3 bases, leaving 14 bases between them. This CDR3 contains 14 residues. Germline CDR1 is SNHLY and CDR2 is FYNNEI. This CDR3 is CASRENIAYTEAFF. CDR3 nucleotide sequence: TGTGCCAGCAGGGAGAACATCGCCTACACTGAAGCTTTCTTT.

The chain employs TRBV7-2 and TRBJ2-5, with a tentative D call TRBD2 (6 bases). Deletions cut 1 base from V and 5 bases from J, with 11 bases between. This CDR3 has 14 residues. CDR1 is SGHTA, CDR2 FQGNSA, per germline. The CDR3 here is CASSLGGGGETQYF. CDR3 DNA: TGTGCCAGCAGCTTAGGGGGTGGAGGGGAGACCCAGTACTTC. The complete variable domain, with remaining parts taken from reference TRBV7-2 and TRBJ2-5, reads GAGVSQSPSNKVTEKGKDVELRCDPISGHTALYWYRQSLGQGLEFLIYFQGNSAPDKSGLPSDRFSAERTGGSVSTLTIQRTQQEDSAVYLCASSLGGGGETQYFGPGTRLLVL.

The chain joins TRBV7-6 to TRBJ2-1; 8 nucleotides line up with TRBD1. The junction had 6 bases not matched to a gene; V was cut back by 3 bases and J by 8 bases. Germline CDR1 SGHVS, CDR2 FNYEAQ. The CDR3 is made up of 14 amino acids. Written as DNA, the CDR3 is TGTGCCAGCAGCTTTTTGACAGGGGACGATGAGCAGTTCTTC. Protein product: CASSFLTGDDEQFF. Supplemented by reference TRBV7-6 and TRBJ2-1, the full variable domain reads GAGVSQSPRYKVTKRGQDVALRCDPISGHVSLYWYRQALGQGPEFLTYFNYEAQQDKSGLPNDRFSAERPEGSISTLTIQRTEQRDSAMYRCASSFLTGDDEQFFGPGTRLTVL.

V and J are TRBV7-2 and TRBJ2-2; 11 nucleotides line up with TRBD2. The V gene's germline CDR1 is SGHTA and CDR2 FQGNSA. The CDR3 covers 16 residues. With 5 bases clipped from V and 5 bases from J, the junction kept 7 bases outside the gene matches. This CDR3 reads CASSPFLAGGTGELFF. CDR3 DNA: TGTGCCAGCAGCCCCTTCCTAGCGGGAGGAACCGGGGAGCTGTTTTTT.

The chain uses TRBV19 and TRBJ1-5; no definite D call. The CDR3 length is 14 residues. The V gene lost 3 bases and the J gene lost 0 bases, with 6 bases spanning the gap. Per germline, CDR1 LNHDA and CDR2 SQIVND (reference sequence). The CDR3 reads CASSIKFSNQPQHF. The CDR3 DNA is TGTGCCAGTAGTATCAAGTTTAGCAATCAGCCCCAGCATTTT. The full variable domain, its missing parts supplied by reference TRBV19 and TRBJ1-5, is DGGITQSPKYLFRKEGQNVTLSCEQNLNHDAMYWYRQDPGQGLRLIYYSQIVNDFQKGDIAEGYSVSREKKESFPLTVTSAQKNPTAFYLCASSIKFSNQPQHFGDGTRLSIL.

The rearrangement links TRBV6-1 to TRBJ2-3; D is unresolved. Looked up from germline, CDR1 is MNHNS and CDR2 is SASEGT. V was trimmed by 6 bases and J by 6 bases, leaving 10 bases between them. This CDR3 contains 12 residues. The CDR3 DNA is TGTGCCAGCAGAAAGAACGGGGATACGCAGTATTTT. Its protein product is CASRKNGDTQYF.

The sample holds one count of this clone. The sample carries other DNA sequences with the same CDR3. This chain links TRBV28 with TRBJ2-3; D not certain. Looked up from germline, CDR1 is MDHEN and CDR2 is SYDVKM. Trimming took 3 bases from V and 6 from J, leaving 7 bases between them. The CDR3 extends over 12 amino acids. Here the CDR3 reads CASSLLRDTQYF. In DNA form, the CDR3 reads TGTGCCAGCAGTTTGTTACGGGATACGCAGTATTTT. The full variable domain, rest sourced from reference TRBV28 and TRBJ2-3, is DVKVTQSSRYLVKRTGEKVFLECVQDMDHENMFWYRQDPGLGLRLIYFSYDVKMKEKGDIPEGYSVSREKKERFSLILESASTNQTSMYLCASSLLRDTQYFGPGTRLTVL.

The chain joins TRBV7-3 to TRBJ2-2; D gene unclear. This CDR3 is 13 amino acids long. V was pared by 4 bases and J by 6 bases, with 9 bases between. CDR1 and CDR2 from the germline V gene are SGHTA and FQGTGA. The CDR3 loop is CASSYGGPGELFF. The CDR3 region has the DNA TGTGCCAGCAGCTACGGTGGGCCCGGGGAGCTGTTTTTT.

The chain employs TRBV7-9 and TRBJ2-1; TRBD2 agrees at 11 bases. The CDR3 spans 16 residues. V shed 3 bases and J 7 bases; nucleotides not matched to a gene: 8. The germline gives CDR1 SEHNR, CDR2 FQNEAQ (reference sequence). The CDR3 spells CASSLGLAALGNEQFF. The CDR3 nucleotides are TGTGCCAGCAGCTTGGGACTAGCGGCCCTGGGGAATGAGCAGTTCTTC.

The V call is TRBV5-1, the J call TRBJ1-2; D perhaps matches TRBD1 (5 bases). Trimming took off 4 bases at V and 4 bases at J, with 14 bases between the two ends. The CDR3 is made up of 14 amino acids. CDR1 is SGHRS and CDR2 is YFSETQ in the germline V gene. CDR3 in DNA: TGCGCCAGCAGCCGAGGGGCCTCGGGCTATGGCTACACCTTC. It translates to CASSRGASGYGYTF.

The chain links TRBV19 to TRBJ2-5; TRBD1 agrees at 10 bases. Per germline, CDR1 LNHDA and CDR2 SQIVND (reference sequence). Trimming removed 6 bases from V and 4 bases from J; junction bases left unmatched: 11. The CDR3 runs 16 residues. The CDR3 nucleotides read TGTGCCAGTAGCCCACGACAGGGGGCGCGGGGAGAGACCCAGTACTTC. This gives the protein CASSPRQGARGETQYF.

The chain employs TRBV4-1 and TRBJ2-3; 7 bases line up with TRBD1. Germline V gene lookup returns CDR1 MGHRA and CDR2 YSYEKL. Germline trimming cut 6 bases from V and 2 bases from J; bases unmatched to any gene: 5. There are 14 residues in the CDR3. CDR3 sequence: CASSHTGVTDTQYF. CDR3 nucleotide sequence: TGCGCCAGCAGTCACACAGGGGTCACAGATACGCAGTATTTT.

As to this clone: One end of the junction varies from germline; a read error may be responsible. The V gene is TRBV7-2, the J gene TRBJ2-5; 9 bases fit TRBD2. Germline CDR1 SGHTA, CDR2 FQGNSA. The CDR3 loop spans 15 amino acids. The CDR3 DNA is TGTGCCAGCACCTTAGCGGGAGCGGTCCGCGAGACCCAGTACTTC. Residues: CASTLAGAVRETQYF.

As regards this clone: The same CDR3 arises from other DNA sequences in this sample as well. The chain employs TRBV9 and TRBJ2-7; D is possibly TRBD2 (6 bases). CDR3 size: 12 residues. V was cut by 0 bases and J by 7 bases, with 8 bases left in between. The germline CDR1 and CDR2 sequences are SGDLS and YYNGEE. DNA for the CDR3: TGTGCCAGCAGCGTAGTTGGAGGGGAGCAGTACTTC. It translates to CASSVVGGEQYF.

The rearrangement links TRBV18 to TRBJ2-7, with 12 bases fitting TRBD1. V was clipped by 1 base and J by 6 bases; unmatched bases: 4. Germline V lookup: CDR1 KGHSH, CDR2 LQKENI. The length of the CDR3 is 15 residues. CDR3 sequence reads: CASSPLGQGATEQYF. The DNA of the CDR3 is TGTGCCAGCTCACCACTGGGACAGGGGGCCACCGAGCAGTACTTC.

This clone was counted once. The V call is TRBV30, the J call TRBJ2-1, with 13 positions matching TRBD2. The germline gives CDR1 GTSNPN, CDR2 SVGIG (reference sequence). The CDR3 length is 13 residues. The J segment lost 4 bases and the V segment lost 8 bases, leaving 2 bases of the junction unmatched. CDR3 sequence: CALTSGGYNEQFF. The CDR3 DNA reads as TGTGCCCTGACTAGCGGGGGGTACAATGAGCAGTTCTTC.

The J gene is TRBJ1-2, the V gene TRBV4-2; TRBD1 might be the D (5 bases). V gave up 2 bases and J gave up 7 bases, with 20 bases separating them. Germline lookup yields CDR1 LGHNA and CDR2 YNFKEQ. There are 16 residues in the CDR3. The CDR3 region has the DNA TGTGCCAGCAGCCAAAGGGCGATAGAGCAGGGCCTTGGCTACACCTTC. Residues: CASSQRAIEQGLGYTF.

V and J are TRBV6-5 and TRBJ2-1; D gene unclear. The germline V gene encodes CDR1 MNHEY and CDR2 SVGAGI. Deletions cut 6 bases from V and 8 bases from J, with 14 bases between. There are 13 residues in the CDR3. The CDR3, as DNA: TGTGCCAGCAGGTTACCGGGTTTGGATGAGCAGTTCTTC. Its protein product is CASRLPGLDEQFF.

This chain links TRBV19 with TRBJ1-2, with 11 bases identical to TRBD1. The CDR3 runs to 14 residues. After removal of 2 bases from V and 8 bases from J, the junction contained 4 bases not matched to a gene. Germline CDR1 is LNHDA and CDR2 is SQIVND (reference sequence). The CDR3 nucleotides are TGTGCCAGTAGTATAACCGGGACAGGGGGAGGCTACACCTTC. Its translation is CASSITGTGGGYTF.

The V gene is TRBV4-3, the J gene TRBJ2-1, with 7 bases lining up with TRBD2. After removal of 4 bases from V and 6 bases from J, the junction contained 15 bases not matched to a gene. CDR3 size: 17 residues. Germline V gives CDR1 LGHNA, CDR2 YSLEER. The CDR3 nucleotides read TGCGCCAGCAGCCGCATCCAGGGACCCGGGAGGCCCAATGAGCAGTTCTTC. It encodes CASSRIQGPGRPNEQFF.

The rearrangement uses TRBV19 and TRBJ2-7; D unclear. CDR1 and CDR2 (germline): LNHDA, SQIVND (reference sequence). The CDR3 extends over 14 amino acids. Deletions cut 4 bases from V and 1 base from J, with 11 bases between. The CDR3 nucleotides are TGTGCCAGTAGTAAACAGACGGTATCCTACGAGCAGTACTTC. This encodes CASSKQTVSYEQYF.